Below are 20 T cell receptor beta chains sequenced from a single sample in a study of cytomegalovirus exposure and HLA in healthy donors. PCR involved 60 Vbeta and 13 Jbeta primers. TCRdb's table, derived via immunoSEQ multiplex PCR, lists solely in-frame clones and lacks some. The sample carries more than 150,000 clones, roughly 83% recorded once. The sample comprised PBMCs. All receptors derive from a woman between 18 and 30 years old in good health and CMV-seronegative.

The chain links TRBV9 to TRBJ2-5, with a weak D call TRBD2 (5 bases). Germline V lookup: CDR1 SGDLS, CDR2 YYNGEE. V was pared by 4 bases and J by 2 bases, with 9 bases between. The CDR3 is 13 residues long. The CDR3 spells CASSSRGQETQYF. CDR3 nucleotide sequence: TGTGCCAGCAGCTCGAGAGGGCAAGAGACCCAGTACTTC.

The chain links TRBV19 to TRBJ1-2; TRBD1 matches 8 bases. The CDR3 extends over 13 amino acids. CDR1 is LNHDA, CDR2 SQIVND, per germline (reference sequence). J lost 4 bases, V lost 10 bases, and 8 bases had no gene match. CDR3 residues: CAISRGPFYGYTF. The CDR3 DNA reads TGTGCCATTTCCAGGGGGCCTTTCTATGGCTACACCTTC.

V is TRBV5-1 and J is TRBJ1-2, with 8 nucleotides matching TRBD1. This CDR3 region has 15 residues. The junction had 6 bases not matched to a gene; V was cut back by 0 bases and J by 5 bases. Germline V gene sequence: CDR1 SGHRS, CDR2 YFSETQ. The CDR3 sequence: CASSLGTGRGYGYTF. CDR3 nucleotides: TGCGCCAGCAGCTTGGGGACAGGGCGAGGATATGGCTACACCTTC.

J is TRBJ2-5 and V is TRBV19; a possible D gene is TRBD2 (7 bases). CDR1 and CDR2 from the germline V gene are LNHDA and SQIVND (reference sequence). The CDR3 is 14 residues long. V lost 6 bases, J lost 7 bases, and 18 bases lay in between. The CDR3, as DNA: TGTGCCAGTAGCCGCAAGGGGGGGATGGGGACCCAGTACTTC. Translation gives CASSRKGGMGTQYF.

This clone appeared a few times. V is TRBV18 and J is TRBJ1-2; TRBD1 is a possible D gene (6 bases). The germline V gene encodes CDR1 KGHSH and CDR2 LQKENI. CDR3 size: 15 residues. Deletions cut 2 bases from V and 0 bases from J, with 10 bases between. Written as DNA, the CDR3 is TGTGCCAGCTCACCAGACAGGAGTCCTAACTATGGCTACACCTTC. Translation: CASSPDRSPNYGYTF.

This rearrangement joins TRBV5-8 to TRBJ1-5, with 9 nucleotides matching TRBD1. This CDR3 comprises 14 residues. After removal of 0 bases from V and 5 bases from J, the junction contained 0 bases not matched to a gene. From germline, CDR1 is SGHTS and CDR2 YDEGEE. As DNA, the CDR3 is TGTGCCAGCAGCTTGGGACAGGGGGATCAGCCCCAGCATTTT. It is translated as CASSLGQGDQPQHF. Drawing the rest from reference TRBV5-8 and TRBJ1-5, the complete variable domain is EAGVTQSPTHLIKTRGQQATLRCSPISGHTSVYWYQQALGLGLQFLLWYDEGEERNRGNFPPRFSGRQFPNYSSELNVNALELEDSALYLCASSLGQGDQPQHFGDGTRLSIL.

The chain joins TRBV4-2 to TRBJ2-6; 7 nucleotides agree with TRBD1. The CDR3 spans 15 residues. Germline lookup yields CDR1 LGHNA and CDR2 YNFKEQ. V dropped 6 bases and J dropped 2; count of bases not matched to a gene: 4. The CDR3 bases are TGTGCCAGCAGTTCTACAGGGGCTGGGGCCAACGTCCTGACTTTC. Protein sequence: CASSSTGAGANVLTF.

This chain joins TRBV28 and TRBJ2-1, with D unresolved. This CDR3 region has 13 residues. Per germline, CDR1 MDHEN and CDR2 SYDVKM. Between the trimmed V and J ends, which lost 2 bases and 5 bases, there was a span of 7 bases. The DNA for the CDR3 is TGTGCCAGCAGTTTAGGGCCGAACAATGAGCAGTTCTTC. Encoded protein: CASSLGPNNEQFF.

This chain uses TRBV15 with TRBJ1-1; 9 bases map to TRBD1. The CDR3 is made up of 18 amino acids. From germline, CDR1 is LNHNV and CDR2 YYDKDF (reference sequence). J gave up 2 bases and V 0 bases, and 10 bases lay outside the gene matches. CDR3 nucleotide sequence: TGTGCCACCAGCAGAGACGAAATAATGGACAGGGGAAACACTGAAGCTTTCTTT. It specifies CATSRDEIMDRGNTEAFF.

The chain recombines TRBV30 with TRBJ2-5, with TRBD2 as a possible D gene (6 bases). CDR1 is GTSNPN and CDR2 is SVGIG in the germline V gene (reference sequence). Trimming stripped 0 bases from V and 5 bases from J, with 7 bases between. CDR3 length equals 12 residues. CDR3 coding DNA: TGTGCCTGGAGTGTAAGCGGGGAGACCCAGTACTTC. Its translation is CAWSVSGETQYF.

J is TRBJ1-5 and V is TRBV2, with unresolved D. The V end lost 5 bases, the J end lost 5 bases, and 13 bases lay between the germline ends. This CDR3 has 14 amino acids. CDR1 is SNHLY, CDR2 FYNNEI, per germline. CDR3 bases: TGTGCCAGCAGTCCCCGAGGTCCTTATCAGCCCCAGCATTTT. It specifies CASSPRGPYQPQHF.

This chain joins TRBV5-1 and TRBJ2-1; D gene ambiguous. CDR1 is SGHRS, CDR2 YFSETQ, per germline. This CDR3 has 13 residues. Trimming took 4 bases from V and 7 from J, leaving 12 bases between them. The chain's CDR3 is CASSAGPENEQFF. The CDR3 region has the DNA TGCGCCAGCAGCGCTGGTCCCGAGAATGAGCAGTTCTTC.

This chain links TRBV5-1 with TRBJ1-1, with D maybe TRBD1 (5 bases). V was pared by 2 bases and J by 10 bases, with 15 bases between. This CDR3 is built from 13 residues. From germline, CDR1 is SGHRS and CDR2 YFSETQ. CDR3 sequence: CASSFDSWGRAFF. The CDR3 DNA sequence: TGCGCCAGCAGCTTCGACAGTTGGGGTCGAGCTTTCTTT.

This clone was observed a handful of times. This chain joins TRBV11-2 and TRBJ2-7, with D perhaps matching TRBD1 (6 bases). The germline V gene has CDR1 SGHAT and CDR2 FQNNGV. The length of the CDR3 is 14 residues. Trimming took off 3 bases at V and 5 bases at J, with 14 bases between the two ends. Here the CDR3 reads CASSLGSGANEQYF. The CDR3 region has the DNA TGTGCCAGCAGCTTGGGGTCAGGGGCCAACGAGCAGTACTTC.

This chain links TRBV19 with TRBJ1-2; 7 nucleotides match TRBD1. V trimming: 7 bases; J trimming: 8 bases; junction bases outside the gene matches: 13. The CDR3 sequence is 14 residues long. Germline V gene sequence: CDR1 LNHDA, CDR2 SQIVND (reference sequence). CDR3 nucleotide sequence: TGTGCCAGTAATCTACAGGGGCCCGGTAAGGGCTACACCTTC. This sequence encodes CASNLQGPGKGYTF.

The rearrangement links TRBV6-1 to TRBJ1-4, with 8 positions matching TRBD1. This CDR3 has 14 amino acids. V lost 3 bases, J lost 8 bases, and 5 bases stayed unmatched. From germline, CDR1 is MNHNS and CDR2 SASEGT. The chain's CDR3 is CASSEDRVREKLFF. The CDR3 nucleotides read TGTGCCAGCAGTGAGGACAGGGTGAGGGAAAAACTGTTTTTT.

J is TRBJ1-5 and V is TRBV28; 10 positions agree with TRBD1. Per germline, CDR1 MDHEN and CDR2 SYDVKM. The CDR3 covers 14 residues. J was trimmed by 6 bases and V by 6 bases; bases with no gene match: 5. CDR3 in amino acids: CASRRTGGGQPQHF. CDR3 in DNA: TGTGCCAGCAGGCGGACAGGGGGGGGTCAGCCCCAGCATTTT.

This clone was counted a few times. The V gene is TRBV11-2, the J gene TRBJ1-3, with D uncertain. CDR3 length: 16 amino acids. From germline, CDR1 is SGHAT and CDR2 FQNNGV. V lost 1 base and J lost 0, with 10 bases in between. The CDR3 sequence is CASSLAGSHSGNTIYF. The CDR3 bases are TGTGCCAGCAGCTTAGCAGGTTCCCACTCTGGAAACACCATATATTTT.

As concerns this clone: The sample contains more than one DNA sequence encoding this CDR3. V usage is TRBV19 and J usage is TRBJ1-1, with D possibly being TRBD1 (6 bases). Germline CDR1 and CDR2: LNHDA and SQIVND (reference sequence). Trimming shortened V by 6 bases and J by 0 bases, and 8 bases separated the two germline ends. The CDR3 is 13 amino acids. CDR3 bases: TGTGCCAGTAGGGACAGACTGAACACTGAAGCTTTCTTT. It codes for CASRDRLNTEAFF. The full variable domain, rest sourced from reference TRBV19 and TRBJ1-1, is DGGITQSPKYLFRKEGQNVTLSCEQNLNHDAMYWYRQDPGQGLRLIYYSQIVNDFQKGDIAEGYSVSREKKESFPLTVTSAQKNPTAFYLCASRDRLNTEAFFGQGTRLTVV.

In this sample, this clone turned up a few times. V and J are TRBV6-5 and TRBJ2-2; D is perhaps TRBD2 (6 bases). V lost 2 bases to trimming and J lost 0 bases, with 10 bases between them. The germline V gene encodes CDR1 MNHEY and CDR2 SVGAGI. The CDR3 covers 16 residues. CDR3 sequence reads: CASSYTGGANTGELFF. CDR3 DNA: TGTGCCAGCAGTTACACCGGCGGGGCGAACACCGGGGAGCTGTTTTTT.